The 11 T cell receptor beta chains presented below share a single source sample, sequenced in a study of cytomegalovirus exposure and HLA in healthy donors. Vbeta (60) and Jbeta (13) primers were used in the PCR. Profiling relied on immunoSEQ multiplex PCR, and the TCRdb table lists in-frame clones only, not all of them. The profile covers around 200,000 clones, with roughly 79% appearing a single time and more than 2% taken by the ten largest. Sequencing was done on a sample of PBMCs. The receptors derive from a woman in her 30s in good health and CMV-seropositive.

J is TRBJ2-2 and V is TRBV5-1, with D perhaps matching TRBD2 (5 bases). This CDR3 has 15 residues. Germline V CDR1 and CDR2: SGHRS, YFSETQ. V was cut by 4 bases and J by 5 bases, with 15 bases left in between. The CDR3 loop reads CASSPAVEVTGELFF. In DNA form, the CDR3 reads TGCGCCAGCAGCCCGGCGGTGGAGGTGACCGGGGAGCTGTTTTTT. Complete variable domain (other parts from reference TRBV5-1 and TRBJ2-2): KAGVTQTPRYLIKTRGQQVTLSCSPISGHRSVSWYQQTPGQGLQFLFEYFSETQRNKGNFPGRFSGRQFSNSRSEMNVSTLELGDSALYLCASSPAVEVTGELFFGEGSRLTVL.

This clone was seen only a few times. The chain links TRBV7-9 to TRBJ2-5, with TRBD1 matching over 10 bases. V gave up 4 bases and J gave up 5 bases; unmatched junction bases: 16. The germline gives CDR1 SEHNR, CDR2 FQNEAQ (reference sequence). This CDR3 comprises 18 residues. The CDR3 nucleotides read TGTGCCAGCAGCTCTTATTCCAATTCCGGGACAGGGGAGGAGACCCAGTACTTC. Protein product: CASSSYSNSGTGEETQYF.

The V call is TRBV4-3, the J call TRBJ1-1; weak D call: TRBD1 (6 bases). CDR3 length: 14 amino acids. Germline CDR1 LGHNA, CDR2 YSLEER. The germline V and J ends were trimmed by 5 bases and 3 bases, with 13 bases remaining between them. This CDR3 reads CASSLQGRDTEAFF. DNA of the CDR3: TGCGCCAGCAGCTTACAGGGCCGGGACACTGAAGCTTTCTTT.

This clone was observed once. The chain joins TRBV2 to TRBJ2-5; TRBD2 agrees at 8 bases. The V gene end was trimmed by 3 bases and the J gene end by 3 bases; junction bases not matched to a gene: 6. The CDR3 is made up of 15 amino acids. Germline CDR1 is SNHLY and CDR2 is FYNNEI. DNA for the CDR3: TGTGCCAGCAGTGACCGCCTAGCGGGTAAAGAGACCCAGTACTTC. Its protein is CASSDRLAGKETQYF.

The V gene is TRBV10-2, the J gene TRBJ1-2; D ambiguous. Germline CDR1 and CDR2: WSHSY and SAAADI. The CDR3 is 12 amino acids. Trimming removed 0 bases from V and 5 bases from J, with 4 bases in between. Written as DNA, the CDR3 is TGCGCCAGCAGTGAGTCCCTATATGGCTACACCTTC. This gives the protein CASSESLYGYTF.

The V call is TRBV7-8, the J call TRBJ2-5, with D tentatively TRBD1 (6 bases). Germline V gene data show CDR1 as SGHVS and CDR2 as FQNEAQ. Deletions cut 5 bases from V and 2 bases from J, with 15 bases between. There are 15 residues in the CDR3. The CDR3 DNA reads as TGTGCCAGCAGCGCCGTAGAGAGGGGGCAAGAGACCCAGTACTTC. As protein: CASSAVERGQETQYF. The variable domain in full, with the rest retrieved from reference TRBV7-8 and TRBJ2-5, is GAGVSQSPRYKVAKRGQDVALRCDPISGHVSLFWYQQALGQGPEFLTYFQNEAQLDKSGLPSDRFFAERPEGSVSTLKIQRTQQEDSAVYLCASSAVERGQETQYFGPGTRLLVL.

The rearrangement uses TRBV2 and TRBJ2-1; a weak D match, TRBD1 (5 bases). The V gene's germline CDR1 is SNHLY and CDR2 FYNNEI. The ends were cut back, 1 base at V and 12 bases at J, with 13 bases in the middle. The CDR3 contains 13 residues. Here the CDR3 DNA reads TGTGCCAGCAGTGAAGAAGGGGCTACGTGGCAGTTCTTC. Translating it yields CASSEEGATWQFF.

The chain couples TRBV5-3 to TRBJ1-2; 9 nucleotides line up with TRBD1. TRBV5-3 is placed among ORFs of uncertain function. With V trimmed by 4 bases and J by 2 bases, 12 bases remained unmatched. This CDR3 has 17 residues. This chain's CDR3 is CARSPSRDRARNYGYTF. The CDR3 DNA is TGTGCCAGAAGCCCGTCCCGGGACAGGGCCCGGAACTATGGCTACACCTTC.

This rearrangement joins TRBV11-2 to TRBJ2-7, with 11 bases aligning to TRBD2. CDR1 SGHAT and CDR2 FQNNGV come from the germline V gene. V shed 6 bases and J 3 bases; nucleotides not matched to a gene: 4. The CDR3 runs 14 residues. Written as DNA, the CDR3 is TGTGCCAGCAGGCCTAGCGGGAGGTTCTACGAGCAGTACTTC. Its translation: CASRPSGRFYEQYF. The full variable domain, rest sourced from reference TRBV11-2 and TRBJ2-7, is EAGVAQSPRYKIIEKRQSVAFWCNPISGHATLYWYQQILGQGPKLLIQFQNNGVVDDSQLPKDRFSAERLKGVDSTLKIQPAKLEDSAVYLCASRPSGRFYEQYFGPGTRLTVT.

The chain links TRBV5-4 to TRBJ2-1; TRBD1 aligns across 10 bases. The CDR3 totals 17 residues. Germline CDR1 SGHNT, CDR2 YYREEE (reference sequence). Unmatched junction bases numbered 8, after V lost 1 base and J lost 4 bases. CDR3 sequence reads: CASSLNPGTGAYNEQFF. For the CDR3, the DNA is TGTGCCAGCAGCTTGAATCCTGGGACAGGGGCGTACAATGAGCAGTTCTTC.

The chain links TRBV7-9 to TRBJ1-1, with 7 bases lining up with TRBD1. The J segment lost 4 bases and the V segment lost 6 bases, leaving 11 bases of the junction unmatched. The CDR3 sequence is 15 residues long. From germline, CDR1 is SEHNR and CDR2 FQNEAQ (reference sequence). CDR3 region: CASSLPTGRRTEAFF. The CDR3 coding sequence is TGTGCCAGCAGTCTACCGACAGGGAGGCGCACTGAAGCTTTCTTT.